These 12 T cell receptor beta chains came from one sample sequenced in a study of T cells after yellow fever vaccination. Each CDR3 protein gets one entry after TCRdb re-called the 5' RACE reads with MiXCR. This table holds 200,000 to 300,000 distinct CDR3 sequences, approximately 13% found once. The sequencing used CD4+ T cells sorted from PBMCs, collected 45 days after the yellow fever booster vaccination. The receptors were sampled from a young man who received the YFV17D yellow fever vaccine.

This chain connects TRBV20-1 to TRBJ2-1; D remains ambiguous. The CDR3 extends over 11 amino acids. Trimming took 6 bases from V and 0 from J, leaving 3 bases between them. The germline CDR1 and CDR2 sequences are DFQATT and SNEGSKA (reference sequence). The CDR3 region is CSALSYNEQFF. In DNA, the CDR3 is TGCAGTGCCCTCTCCTACAATGAGCAGTTCTTC.

This clonotype was recorded at least ten times. The chain is built from TRBV20-1 and TRBJ2-7; 7 positions agree with TRBD1. Germline trimming cut 5 bases from V and 3 bases from J; bases unmatched to any gene: 10. Germline values: CDR1 DFQATT, CDR2 SNEGSKA (reference sequence). The length of the CDR3 is 14 residues. CDR3 nucleotide sequence: TGCAGTGCTGGTAAGGGACAGATCGGCTACGAGCAGTACTTC. Protein sequence: CSAGKGQIGYEQYF.

This clonotype was observed a handful of times. This rearrangement joins TRBV20-1 to TRBJ2-5; 12 bases fit TRBD2. This CDR3 comprises 16 residues. Losses at the gene ends were 0 bases for V and 7 bases for J; bases not matched to a gene: 9. Germline V gene lookup returns CDR1 DFQATT and CDR2 SNEGSKA (reference sequence). The CDR3 spells CSARDPSGGGSWTQYF. The DNA for the CDR3 is TGCAGTGCTAGAGACCCTAGCGGGGGGGGCTCTTGGACCCAGTACTTC.

There are a few counts of this clonotype. The V and J genes are TRBV6-1 and TRBJ2-7; 9 bases line up with TRBD2. The CDR3 contains 15 residues. CDR1 and CDR2 from the germline V gene are MNHNS and SASEGT. The ends lost 6 bases at V and 0 bases at J; junction bases unmatched: 6. CDR3 DNA sequence: TGTGCCAGCAGGACGACTAGCGGAGCCTCCTACGAGCAGTACTTC. It encodes CASRTTSGASYEQYF.

This clonotype appeared once. The rearrangement joins TRBV5-1 to TRBJ2-3; tentative D call: TRBD2 (5 bases). Germline V gene lookup returns CDR1 SGHRS and CDR2 YFSETQ. CDR3 size: 15 residues. V lost 0 bases, J lost 1 base, and 9 bases lay in between. The chain's CDR3 is CASSLALGGTDTQYF. CDR3 nucleotide sequence: TGCGCCAGCAGCTTGGCCCTCGGGGGCACAGATACGCAGTATTTT. Complete variable domain (other parts from reference TRBV5-1 and TRBJ2-3): KAGVTQTPRYLIKTRGQQVTLSCSPISGHRSVSWYQQTPGQGLQFLFEYFSETQRNKGNFPGRFSGRQFSNSRSEMNVSTLELGDSALYLCASSLALGGTDTQYFGPGTRLTVL.

The V call is TRBV24-1, the J call TRBJ2-3, with D possibly being TRBD1 or TRBD2 (5 bases each). Per the germline V gene, CDR1 is KGHDR and CDR2 is SFDVKD. V gave up 5 bases and J gave up 6 bases, with 14 bases separating them. The length of the CDR3 is 14 residues. The CDR3 coding sequence is TGTGCCACCAGTGGGGGACCCCAATACGATACGCAGTATTTT. It is translated as CATSGGPQYDTQYF.

The chain's CDR3 is CASKGRDNNLSGANVLTF. CDR3 in DNA: TGTGCCAGCAAAGGCCGGGACAATAATCTCTCTGGGGCCAACGTCCTGACTTTC. This chain links TRBV27 with TRBJ2-6; maybe TRBD1 (6 bases). V lost 7 bases and J lost 0, with 19 bases in between. The CDR3 consists of 18 residues. Germline V gene lookup returns CDR1 MNHEY and CDR2 SMNVEV (reference sequence).

The chain joins TRBV7-9 to TRBJ2-3; tentatively, D is TRBD1 (5 bases). Germline V CDR1 and CDR2: SEHNR, FQNEAQ (reference sequence). The CDR3 runs 14 residues. The V and J ends lost 2 bases and 4 bases respectively, with 10 bases between them. CDR3 residues: CASSLRAGPDTQYF. CDR3 DNA: TGTGCCAGCAGCTTAAGGGCAGGGCCAGATACGCAGTATTTT.

The J gene is TRBJ2-5, the V gene TRBV24-1, with 10 bases matching TRBD2. Germline V lookup: CDR1 KGHDR, CDR2 SFDVKD. CDR3 length: 20 residues. J lost 3 bases, V lost 0 bases, and 15 bases had no gene match. The CDR3 DNA follows: TGTGCCACCAGTGATTTGGAATGGACTCCTAGCGGGAGACGAGAAGAGACCCAGTACTTC. Its protein product is CATSDLEWTPSGRREETQYF.

V usage is TRBV4-3 and J usage is TRBJ2-3, with D tentatively TRBD1 or TRBD2 (5 bases each). The CDR3 is 14 amino acids. CDR1 is LGHNA and CDR2 is YSLEER in the germline V gene. V was shortened by 4 bases and J by 5 bases, with 13 bases between the two germline ends. The DNA for the CDR3 is TGCGCCAGCAGCCTCAGGGAGAGGGAAGATACGCAGTATTTT. Its protein is CASSLREREDTQYF.

Only a few counts were recorded for this clonotype. The V gene is TRBV7-8, the J gene TRBJ2-1; D remains unclear. The CDR3 length is 15 residues. The V end lost 1 base, the J end lost 2 bases, and 9 bases lay between the germline ends. Germline-derived CDR1 and CDR2 are SGHVS and FQNEAQ. CDR3 DNA sequence: TGTGCCAGCAGCTTAGGGCAGCCAACCTACAATGAGCAGTTCTTC. Translated, it gives CASSLGQPTYNEQFF.

V is TRBV20-1 and J is TRBJ1-2; perhaps TRBD1 as D (5 bases). Germline V gene sequence: CDR1 DFQATT, CDR2 SNEGSKA (reference sequence). The CDR3 runs to 15 residues. V was pared by 5 bases and J by 4 bases, with 20 bases between. This CDR3 reads CSAPPGGGEGYGYTF. As DNA, the CDR3 is TGCAGTGCTCCCCCGGGGGGGGGAGAAGGCTATGGCTACACCTTC.